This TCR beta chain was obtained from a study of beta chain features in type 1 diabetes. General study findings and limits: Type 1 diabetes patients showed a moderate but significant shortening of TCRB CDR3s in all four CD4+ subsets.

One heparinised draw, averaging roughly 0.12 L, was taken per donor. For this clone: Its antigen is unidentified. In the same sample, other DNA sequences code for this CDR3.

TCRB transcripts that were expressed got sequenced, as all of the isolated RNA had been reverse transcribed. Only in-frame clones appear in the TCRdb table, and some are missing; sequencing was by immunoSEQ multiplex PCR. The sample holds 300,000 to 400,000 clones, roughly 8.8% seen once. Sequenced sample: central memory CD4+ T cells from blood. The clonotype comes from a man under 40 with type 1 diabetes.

DNA of the CDR3: TGTGCCAGCAGCCTTAGCGGGGTGCAAGAGACCCAGTACTTC. This encodes CASSLSGVQETQYF. The chain joins TRBV7-2 to TRBJ2-5, with 8 bases lining up with TRBD2. J was trimmed by 2 bases and V by 5 bases; bases with no gene match: 4. Germline lookup yields CDR1 SGHTA and CDR2 FQGNSA. CDR3 size: 14 residues. The complete variable domain, with remaining parts taken from reference TRBV7-2 and TRBJ2-5, reads GAGVSQSPSNKVTEKGKDVELRCDPISGHTALYWYRQSLGQGLEFLIYFQGNSAPDKSGLPSDRFSAERTGGSVSTLTIQRTQQEDSAVYLCASSLSGVQETQYFGPGTRLLVL.